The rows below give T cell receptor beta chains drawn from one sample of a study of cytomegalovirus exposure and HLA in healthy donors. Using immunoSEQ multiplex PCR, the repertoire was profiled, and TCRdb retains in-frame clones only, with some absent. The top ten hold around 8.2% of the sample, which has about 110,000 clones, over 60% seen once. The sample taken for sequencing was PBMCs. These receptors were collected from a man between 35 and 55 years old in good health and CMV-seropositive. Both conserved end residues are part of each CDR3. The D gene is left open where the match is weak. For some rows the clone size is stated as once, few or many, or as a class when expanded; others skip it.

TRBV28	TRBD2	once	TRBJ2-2	CASRPSGANTGELFF	TGTGCCAGCAGACCTAGCGGAGCGAACACCGGGGAGCTGTTTTTT
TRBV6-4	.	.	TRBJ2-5	CASSAASLYQETQYF	TGTGCCAGCAGTGCCGCTAGCTTATACCAAGAGACCCAGTACTTC
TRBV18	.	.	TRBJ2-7	CASSPLTYEQYF	TGTGCCAGCTCACCACTCACCTACGAGCAGTACTTC
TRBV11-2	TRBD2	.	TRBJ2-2	CATGRANTGELFF	TGTGCCACCGGGAGGGCGAACACCGGGGAGCTGTTTTTT
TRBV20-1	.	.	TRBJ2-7	CSASRLEQYF	TGCAGTGCTAGTCGTTTGGAGCAGTACTTC
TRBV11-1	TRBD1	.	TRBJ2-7	CASSLRQGRHSYEQYF	TGTGCCAGCAGCCTAAGACAGGGGCGACACTCCTACGAGCAGTACTTC
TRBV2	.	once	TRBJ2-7	CASSPYRDSYEQYF	TGTGCCAGCAGCCCATACCGGGACTCCTACGAGCAGTACTTC
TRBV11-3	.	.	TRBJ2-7	CASSPRFAVGGPHEQYF	TGTGCCAGCAGCCCTCGATTCGCGGTCGGGGGGCCTCACGAGCAGTACTTC
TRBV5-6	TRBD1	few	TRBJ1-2	CASSMGQGADYGYTF	TGTGCCAGCAGCATGGGACAGGGGGCAGACTATGGCTACACCTTC
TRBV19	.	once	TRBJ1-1	CASTDSYTEAFF	TGTGCCAGTACGGACAGTTACACTGAAGCTTTCTTT
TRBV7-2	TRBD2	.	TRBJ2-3	CASSLFSGGADTQYF	TGTGCCAGCAGCTTATTTAGCGGGGGGGCAGATACGCAGTATTTT
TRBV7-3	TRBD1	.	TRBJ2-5	CASSPGTGAPETQYF	TGTGCCAGCAGCCCCGGGACAGGGGCTCCAGAGACCCAGTACTTC
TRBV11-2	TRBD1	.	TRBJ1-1	CASTLGQGVNTEAFF	TGTGCCAGCACCCTGGGACAGGGCGTGAACACTGAAGCTTTCTTT
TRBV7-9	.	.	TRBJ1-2	CASSPTDRMEALF	TGTGCCAGCAGCCCCACAGACAGGATGGAGGCCCTCTTC
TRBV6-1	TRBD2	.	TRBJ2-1	CASSSGRAGGKQFF	TGTGCCAGCAGCTCAGGGCGGGCGGGGGGGAAGCAGTTCTTC
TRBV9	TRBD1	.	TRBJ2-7	CASSVRTGFGEQYF	TGTGCCAGCAGCGTCAGGACAGGGTTTGGCGAGCAGTACTTC
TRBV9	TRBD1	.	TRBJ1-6	CASSVKVPGGLYNSPLHF	TGTGCCAGCAGCGTAAAGGTTCCAGGGGGATTATATAATTCACCCCTCCACTTT
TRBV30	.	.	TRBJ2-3	CAWSAPPMDTQYF	TGTGCCTGGAGTGCCCCCCCTATGGATACGCAGTATTTT
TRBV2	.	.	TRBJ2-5	CASSEGRVSETQYF	TGTGCCAGCAGTGAAGGCAGGGTCTCTGAGACCCAGTACTTC
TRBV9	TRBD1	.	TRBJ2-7	CASSVGPTGGLGEQYF	TGTGCCAGCAGCGTAGGACCGACAGGGGGCTTGGGCGAGCAGTACTTC
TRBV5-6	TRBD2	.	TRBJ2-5	CASSRWTSGRRPQETQYF	TGTGCCAGCAGCCGCTGGACTAGCGGGAGGAGACCCCAAGAGACCCAGTACTTC
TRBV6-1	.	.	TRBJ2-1	CASSRLGSSYNEQFF	TGTGCCAGCTCACGACTAGGGAGCTCCTACAATGAGCAGTTCTTC
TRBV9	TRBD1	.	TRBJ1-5	CASGVGQGHNQPQHF	TGTGCCAGCGGCGTTGGACAGGGGCATAATCAGCCCCAGCATTTT
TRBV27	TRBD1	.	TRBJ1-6	CASSAKPRTGVTYNSPLHF	TGTGCCAGCAGTGCCAAACCCCGGACAGGGGTGACATATAATTCACCCCTCCACTTT
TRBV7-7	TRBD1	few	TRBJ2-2	CASSSGQGVGGELFF	TGTGCTAGCAGCTCAGGACAGGGGGTAGGCGGGGAGCTGTTTTTT
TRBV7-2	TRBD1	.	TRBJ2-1	CASRTGATYNEQFF	TGTGCCAGCAGGACAGGGGCTACTTACAATGAGCAGTTCTTC
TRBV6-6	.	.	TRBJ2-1	CASSYSYGFDNEQFF	TGTGCCAGCAGTTACTCATACGGGTTCGACAATGAGCAGTTCTTC
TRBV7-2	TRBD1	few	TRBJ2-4	CASRDRGPVDIQYF	TGTGCCAGCAGGGACAGGGGGCCGGTGGACATTCAGTACTTC
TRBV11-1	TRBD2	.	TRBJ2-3	CASSMDRTSNTQYF	TGTGCCAGCAGCATGGACCGGACTAGCAATACGCAGTATTTT
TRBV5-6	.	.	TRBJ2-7	CASSILSSYEQYF	TGTGCCAGCTCCATCCTGAGCTCCTACGAGCAGTACTTC
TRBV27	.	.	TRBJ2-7	CASSLGRGEQYF	TGTGCCAGCAGTTTAGGTAGGGGCGAGCAGTACTTC
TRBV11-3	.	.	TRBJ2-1	CASSLYLQGSNEQFF	TGTGCCAGCAGCTTATATTTACAGGGTTCCAATGAGCAGTTCTTC
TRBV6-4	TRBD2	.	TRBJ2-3	CASSELAGAVDTQYF	TGTGCCAGTAGTGAGCTAGCGGGAGCGGTAGATACGCAGTATTTT
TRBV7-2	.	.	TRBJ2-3	CASSTRPGDTQYF	TGTGCCAGCAGCACCCGCCCCGGAGATACGCAGTATTTT
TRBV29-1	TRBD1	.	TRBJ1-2	CSVIDRASGYTF	TGCAGCGTAATCGACAGGGCCTCTGGCTACACCTTC
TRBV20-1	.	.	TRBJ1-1	CSEGRRTEAFF	TGCAGTGAGGGGCGGAGAACTGAGGCTTTCTTT
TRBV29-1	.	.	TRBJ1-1	CSDGIGAEAFF	TGCAGCGACGGGATCGGAGCTGAAGCTTTCTTT
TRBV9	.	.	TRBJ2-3	CASSVDVGGQDTQYF	TGTGCCAGCAGCGTAGATGTGGGGGGGCAGGATACGCAGTATTTT
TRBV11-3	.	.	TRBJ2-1	CASSPRTEPHEQFF	TGTGCCAGCAGCCCCCGGACAGAGCCCCATGAGCAGTTCTTC
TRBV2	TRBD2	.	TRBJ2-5	CASSKGLAGGGQETQYF	TGTGCCAGCAGTAAGGGGCTAGCGGGAGGAGGTCAAGAGACCCAGTACTTC
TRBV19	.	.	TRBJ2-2	CASSILRNTGELFF	TGTGCCAGTAGTATTCTCAGGAACACCGGGGAGCTGTTTTTT
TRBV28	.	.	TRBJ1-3	CASSLQGAGGNTIYF	TGTGCCAGCAGTTTACAGGGCGCCGGCGGAAACACCATATATTTT
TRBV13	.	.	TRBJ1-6	CASSPRSDNSPLHF	TGTGCCAGCAGCCCTCGGTCGGATAATTCACCCCTCCACTTT
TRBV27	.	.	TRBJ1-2	CASRRLGSYGYTF	TGTGCCAGCAGGCGCCTCGGGAGCTATGGCTACACCTTC
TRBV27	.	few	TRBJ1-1	CASSFTSGVTEAFF	TGTGCCAGCAGTTTCACATCAGGGGTAACTGAAGCTTTCTTT
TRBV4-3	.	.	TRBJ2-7	CASSQDQDDEQYF	TGCGCCAGCAGCCAAGATCAGGATGACGAGCAGTACTTC
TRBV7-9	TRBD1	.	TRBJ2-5	CASSPTGAWETQYF	TGTGCCAGCAGCCCTACAGGGGCGTGGGAGACCCAGTACTTC
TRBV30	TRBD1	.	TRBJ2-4	CAWSVGQVLLAKNIQYF	TGTGCCTGGAGTGTCGGACAGGTCCTTCTAGCCAAAAACATTCAGTACTTC
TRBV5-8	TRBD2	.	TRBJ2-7	CASSQRHSGSVYEQYF	TGCGCCAGCAGCCAACGCCATAGCGGGAGCGTTTACGAGCAGTACTTC
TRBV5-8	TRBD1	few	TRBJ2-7	CASSRDRGLGEQYF	TGTGCCAGCAGCCGGGACAGGGGGCTTGGCGAGCAGTACTTC
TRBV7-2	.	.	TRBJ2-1	CASSSLFDSGNNEQFF	TGTGCCAGCAGCTCGTTATTTGACTCGGGAAACAATGAGCAGTTCTTC
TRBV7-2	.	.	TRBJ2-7	CASSPQREYEQYF	TGTGCCAGCAGCCCCCAGAGGGAATACGAGCAGTACTTC
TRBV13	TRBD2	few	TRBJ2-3	CASSPETSGGRGDTQYF	TGTGCCAGCAGCCCCGAGACTAGCGGGGGACGGGGAGATACGCAGTATTTT
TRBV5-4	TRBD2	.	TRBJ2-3	CAAGTSGTDTQYF	TGTGCCGCAGGGACTAGCGGCACAGATACGCAGTATTTT